The rows below give T cell receptor beta chains drawn from one sample of a study of blood T cell repertoires in COVID-19. This table comes from immunoSEQ multiplex PCR, and its TCRdb copy is limited to in-frame clones, with some not included. The repertoire consists of approximately 160,000 clones, with roughly 86% occurring once and the leading ten covering 0.45% to 0.6%. Sequencing input: peripheral blood. These receptor sequences come from a man aged 60-69 years with COVID-19, enrolled during active disease. The CDR3 runs from the conserved cysteine through the conserved F or W. Each record gives: V gene, clone size, D gene, J gene, CDR3 protein, CDR3 DNA. The D gene is left open where the match is weak. Size values are once, few and many counts, or a class for expanded clones, and some rows have none.

TRBV19	NA	NA	TRBJ2-2	CASRAQGSGELFF	TGTGCCAGTAGAGCACAGGGCTCCGGGGAGCTGTTTTTT
TRBV7-9	once	NA	TRBJ2-7	CASSLLSEQYF	TGTGCCAGCAGCTTATTGAGCGAGCAGTACTTC
TRBV28	NA	TRBD1	TRBJ1-2	CASSSTLRTGGNRDTF	TGTGCCAGCAGTTCCACGTTAAGGACAGGGGGCAATCGTGACACCTTC
TRBV7-2	NA	TRBD1	TRBJ1-2	CASSDRDPYGYTF	TGTGCCAGCAGCGACAGGGATCCCTATGGCTACACCTTC
TRBV12-5	NA	NA	TRBJ1-5	CASGLLQGNQPQHF	TGTGCTAGTGGTTTGTTACAGGGCAATCAGCCCCAGCATTTT
TRBV7-7	NA	TRBD1	TRBJ2-1	CASSAGTGLYNEQFF	TGTGCTAGCAGCGCCGGGACAGGGCTCTACAATGAGCAGTTCTTC
TRBV7-2	NA	NA	TRBJ2-1	CASSLTADSSYNEQFF	TGTGCCAGCAGCCTTACCGCTGACTCCTCCTACAATGAGCAGTTCTTC
TRBV6-6	NA	NA	TRBJ1-1	CASSLGLMNTEAFF	TGTGCCAGCAGTTTGGGACTTATGAACACTGAAGCTTTCTTT
TRBV28	NA	TRBD2	TRBJ2-5	CASRSGLAGVRETQYF	TGTGCCAGCAGGTCGGGACTAGCGGGGGTACGGGAGACCCAGTACTTC
TRBV5-4	once	TRBD1	TRBJ1-1	CASSLLTGDTEAFF	TGTGCCAGCAGCCTTCTGACAGGGGACACTGAAGCTTTCTTT
TRBV27	NA	TRBD1	TRBJ1-6	CASSHTGVSPLHF	TGTGCCAGCAGCCACACAGGGGTTTCACCCCTCCACTTT
TRBV24-1	NA	NA	TRBJ2-5	CATSDPRPTGQETQYF	TGTGCCACCAGTGATCCCCGACCGACAGGTCAAGAGACCCAGTACTTC
TRBV6-4	NA	NA	TRBJ1-1	CASSPQYGNTEAFF	TGTGCCAGCAGTCCACAGTACGGGAACACTGAAGCTTTCTTT
TRBV2	once	NA	TRBJ2-3	CASTRTDTQYF	TGTGCCAGCACTAGGACAGATACGCAGTATTTT
TRBV12-3/TRBV12-4	NA	NA	TRBJ1-1	CASSPGLGKAFF	TGTGCCAGCAGCCCCGGACTTGGAAAAGCTTTCTTT
TRBV14	NA	NA	TRBJ1-6	CASSHPQGFNSPLHF	TGTGCCAGCAGCCACCCCCAGGGCTTTAATTCACCCCTCCACTTT
TRBV4-1	NA	TRBD2	TRBJ2-7	CASSQEEGASGIYEQYF	TGCGCCAGCAGCCAAGAGGAAGGGGCTAGCGGGATCTACGAGCAGTACTTC
TRBV4-2	few	TRBD2	TRBJ2-3	CASSPSGGGGATDTQYF	TGTGCCAGCAGCCCCTCGGGGGGCGGGGGGGCCACAGATACGCAGTATTTT
TRBV6-6	NA	TRBD1	TRBJ1-4	CASSAGTGGVEKLFF	TGTGCCAGCAGTGCCGGGACAGGGGGCGTTGAAAAACTGTTTTTT
TRBV7-2	NA	NA	TRBJ1-2	CASSFGVNYGYTF	TGTGCCAGCAGCTTCGGGGTTAACTATGGCTACACCTTC
TRBV3-1/TRBV3-2	NA	NA	TRBJ1-2	CASSALQGYGYTF	TGTGCCAGCAGCGCCCTTCAGGGCTATGGCTACACCTTC
TRBV4-2	NA	NA	TRBJ1-3	CASSQVGGPGNTIYF	TGTGCCAGCAGCCAAGTAGGAGGACCTGGAAACACCATATATTTT
TRBV5-1	NA	NA	TRBJ2-3	CASSLDPGTGTDTQYF	TGCGCCAGCAGCTTGGATCCGGGAACGGGCACAGATACGCAGTATTTT
TRBV10-3	NA	NA	TRBJ2-1	CAISVGGNEQFF	TGTGCCATCAGTGTGGGGGGCAATGAGCAGTTCTTC
TRBV5-1	NA	TRBD2	TRBJ2-1	CASSSTSGGGYEQFF	TGCGCCAGCAGCTCGACTAGCGGGGGTGGGTATGAGCAGTTCTTC
TRBV4-2	NA	TRBD2	TRBJ2-2	CASSQVGTSGVNTGELFF	TGTGCCAGCAGCCAAGTCGGGACTAGCGGGGTGAACACCGGGGAGCTGTTTTTT
TRBV11-2	NA	NA	TRBJ1-2	CASSTQENYGYTF	TGTGCCAGCAGCACACAGGAGAACTATGGCTACACCTTC
TRBV4-2	once	TRBD1	TRBJ2-3	CASGVTGSTDTQYF	TGTGCCAGCGGAGTGACAGGGAGTACAGATACGCAGTATTTT
TRBV5-1	NA	NA	TRBJ2-5	CASSLVADQETQYF	TGCGCCAGCAGCTTGGTTGCAGACCAAGAGACCCAGTACTTC
TRBV10-3	NA	NA	TRBJ1-1	CAISERQDTEAFF	TGTGCCATCTCCGAGCGGCAGGACACTGAAGCTTTCTTT
TRBV19	once	TRBD1	TRBJ1-1	CASLRTGRQEAFF	TGTGCCAGTCTTAGGACAGGGCGGCAGGAAGCTTTCTTT
TRBV20-1	NA	NA	TRBJ2-7	CSARVAREQYF	TGCAGTGCTAGAGTAGCCCGCGAGCAGTACTTC
TRBV5-1	NA	NA	TRBJ2-3	CASSLTTSKDTQYF	TGCGCCAGCAGCTTGACCACTAGCAAAGATACGCAGTATTTT
TRBV28	NA	NA	TRBJ2-1	CASSLSREQFF	TGTGCCAGCAGTTTATCCAGAGAGCAGTTCTTC
TRBV7-2	NA	TRBD1	TRBJ1-2	CASSLAVDRGGTEGYTF	TGTGCCAGCAGCTTAGCGGTGGACAGGGGGGGTACGGAAGGCTACACCTTC
TRBV6-5	NA	TRBD1	TRBJ2-4	CASSRDREDIQYF	TGTGCCAGCAGCCGGGACAGGGAAGACATTCAGTACTTC
TRBV15	once	NA	TRBJ1-1	CATSRQGNTEAFF	TGTGCCACCAGCAGACAGGGGAACACTGAAGCTTTCTTT